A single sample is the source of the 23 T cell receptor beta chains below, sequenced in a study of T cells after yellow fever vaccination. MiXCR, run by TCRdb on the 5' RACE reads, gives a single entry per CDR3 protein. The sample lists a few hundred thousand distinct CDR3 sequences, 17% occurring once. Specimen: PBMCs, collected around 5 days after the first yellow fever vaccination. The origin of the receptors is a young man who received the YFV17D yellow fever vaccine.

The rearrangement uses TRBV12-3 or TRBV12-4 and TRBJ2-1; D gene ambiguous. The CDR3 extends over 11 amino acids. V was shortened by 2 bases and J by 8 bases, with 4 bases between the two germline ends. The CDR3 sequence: CASSLSYEQFF. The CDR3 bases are TGTGCCAGCAGTTTATCGTATGAGCAGTTCTTC.

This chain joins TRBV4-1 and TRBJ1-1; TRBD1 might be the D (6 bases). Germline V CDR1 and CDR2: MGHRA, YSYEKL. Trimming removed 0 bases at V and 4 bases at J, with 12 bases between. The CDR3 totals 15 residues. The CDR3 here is CASSQDHQGSTEAFF. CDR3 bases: TGCGCCAGCAGCCAAGATCACCAGGGGAGCACTGAAGCTTTCTTT.

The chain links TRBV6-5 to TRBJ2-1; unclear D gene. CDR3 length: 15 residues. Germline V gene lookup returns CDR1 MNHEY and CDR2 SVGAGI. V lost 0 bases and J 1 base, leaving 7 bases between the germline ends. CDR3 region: CASSYSGLSYNEQFF. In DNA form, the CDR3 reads TGTGCCAGCAGTTACTCAGGGTTATCCTACAATGAGCAGTTCTTC.

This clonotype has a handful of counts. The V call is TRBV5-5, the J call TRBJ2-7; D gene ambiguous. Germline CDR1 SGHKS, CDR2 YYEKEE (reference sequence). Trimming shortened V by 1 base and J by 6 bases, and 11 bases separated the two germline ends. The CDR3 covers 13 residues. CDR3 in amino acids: CASSLRLGSEQYV. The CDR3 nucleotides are TGTGCCAGCAGCTTGAGGCTAGGGTCCGAGCAGTACGTC.

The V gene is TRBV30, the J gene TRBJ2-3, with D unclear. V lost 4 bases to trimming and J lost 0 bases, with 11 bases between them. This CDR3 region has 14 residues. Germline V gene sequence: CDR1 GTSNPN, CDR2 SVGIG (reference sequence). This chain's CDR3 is CAWMGIDSTDTQYF. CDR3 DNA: TGTGCCTGGATGGGCATCGACAGCACAGATACGCAGTATTTT.

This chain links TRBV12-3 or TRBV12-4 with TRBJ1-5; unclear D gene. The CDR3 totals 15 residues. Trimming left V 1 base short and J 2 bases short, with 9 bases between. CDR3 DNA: TGTGCCAGCAGTTTAGGGTCGGGTGGCAATCAGCCCCAGCATTTT. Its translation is CASSLGSGGNQPQHF.

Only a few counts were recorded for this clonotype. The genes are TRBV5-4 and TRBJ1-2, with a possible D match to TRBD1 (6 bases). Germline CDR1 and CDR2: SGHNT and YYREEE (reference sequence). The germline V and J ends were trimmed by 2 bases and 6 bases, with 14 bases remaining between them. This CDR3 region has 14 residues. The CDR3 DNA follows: TGTGCCAGCAGCTTATGGGGGGCGAGGGATGGCTACACCTTC. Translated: CASSLWGARDGYTF.

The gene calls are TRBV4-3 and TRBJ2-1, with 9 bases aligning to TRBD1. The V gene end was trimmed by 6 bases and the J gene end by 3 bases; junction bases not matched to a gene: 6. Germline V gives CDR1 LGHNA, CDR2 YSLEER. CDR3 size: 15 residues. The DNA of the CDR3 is TGCGCCAGCAGTCAACTGACAGGGGGCTACAATGAGCAGTTCTTC. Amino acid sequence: CASSQLTGGYNEQFF.

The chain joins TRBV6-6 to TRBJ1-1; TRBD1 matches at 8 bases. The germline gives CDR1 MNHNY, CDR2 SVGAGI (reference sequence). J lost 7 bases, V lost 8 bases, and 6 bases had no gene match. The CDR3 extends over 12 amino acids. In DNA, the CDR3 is TGTGCCAGCTATGGGACAGGTAATGAAGCTTTCTTT. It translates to CASYGTGNEAFF.

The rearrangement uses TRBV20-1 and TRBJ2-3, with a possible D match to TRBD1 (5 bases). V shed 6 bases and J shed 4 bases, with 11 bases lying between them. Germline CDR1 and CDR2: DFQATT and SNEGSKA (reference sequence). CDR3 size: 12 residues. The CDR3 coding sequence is TGCAGTGCGCAACAGGACGCAGATACGCAGTATTTT. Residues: CSAQQDADTQYF.

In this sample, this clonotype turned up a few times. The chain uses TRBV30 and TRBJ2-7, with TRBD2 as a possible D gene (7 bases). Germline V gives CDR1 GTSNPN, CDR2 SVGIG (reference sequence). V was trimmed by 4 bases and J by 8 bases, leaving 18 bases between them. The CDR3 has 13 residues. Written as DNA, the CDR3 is TGTGCCTGGATGGGGGGGACAAGAAACAAGCAGTACTTC. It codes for CAWMGGTRNKQYF.

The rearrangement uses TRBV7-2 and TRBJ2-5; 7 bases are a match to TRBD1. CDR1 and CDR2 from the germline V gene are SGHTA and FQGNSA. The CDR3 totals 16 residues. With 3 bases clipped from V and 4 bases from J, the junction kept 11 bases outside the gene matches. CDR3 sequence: CASSFDGQVIGETQYF. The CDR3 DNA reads TGTGCCAGCAGCTTCGACGGACAGGTGATTGGAGAGACCCAGTACTTC.

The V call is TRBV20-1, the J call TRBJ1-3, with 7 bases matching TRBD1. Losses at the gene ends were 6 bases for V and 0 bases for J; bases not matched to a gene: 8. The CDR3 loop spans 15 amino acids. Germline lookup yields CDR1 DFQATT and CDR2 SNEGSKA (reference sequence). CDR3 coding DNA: TGCAGTGCGCGCGGGACAGTCAACTCTGGAAACACCATATATTTT. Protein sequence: CSARGTVNSGNTIYF.

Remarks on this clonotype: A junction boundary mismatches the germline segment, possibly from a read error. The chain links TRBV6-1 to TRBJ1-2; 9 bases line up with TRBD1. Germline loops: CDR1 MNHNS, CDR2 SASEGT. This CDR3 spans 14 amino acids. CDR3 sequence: CAGSELRTGDGYTF. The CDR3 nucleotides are TGTGCCGGCAGTGAACTTAGGACAGGGGACGGGTACACCTTC.

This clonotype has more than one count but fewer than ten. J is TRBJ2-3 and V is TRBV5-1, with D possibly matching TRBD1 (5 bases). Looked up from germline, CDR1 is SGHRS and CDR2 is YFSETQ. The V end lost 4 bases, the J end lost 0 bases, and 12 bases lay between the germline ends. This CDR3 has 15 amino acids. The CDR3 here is CASSLQDISTDTQYF. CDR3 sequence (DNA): TGCGCCAGCAGCCTACAGGACATCAGCACAGATACGCAGTATTTT.

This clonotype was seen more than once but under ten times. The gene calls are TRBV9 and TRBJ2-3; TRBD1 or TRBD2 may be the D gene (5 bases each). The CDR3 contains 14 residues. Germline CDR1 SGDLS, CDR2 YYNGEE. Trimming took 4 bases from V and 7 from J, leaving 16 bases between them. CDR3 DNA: TGTGCCAGCAGCCCCCGGGACGGCGATAATACGCAGTATTTT. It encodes CASSPRDGDNTQYF.

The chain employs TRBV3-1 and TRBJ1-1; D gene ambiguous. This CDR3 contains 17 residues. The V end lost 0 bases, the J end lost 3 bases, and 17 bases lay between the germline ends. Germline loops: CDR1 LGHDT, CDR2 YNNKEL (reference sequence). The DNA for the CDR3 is TGTGCCAGCAGCCAAGATTCGCCGACCGCCGGGGACACTGAAGCTTTCTTT. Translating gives CASSQDSPTAGDTEAFF.

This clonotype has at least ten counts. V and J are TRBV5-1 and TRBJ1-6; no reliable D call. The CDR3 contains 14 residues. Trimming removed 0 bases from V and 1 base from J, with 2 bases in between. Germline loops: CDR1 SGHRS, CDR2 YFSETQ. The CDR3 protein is CASSLVSYNSPLHF. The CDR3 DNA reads TGCGCCAGCAGCTTGGTATCCTATAATTCACCCCTCCACTTT.

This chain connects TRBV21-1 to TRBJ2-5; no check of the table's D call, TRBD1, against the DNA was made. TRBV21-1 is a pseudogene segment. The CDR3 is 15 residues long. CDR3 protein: CASSHFGTVQETQYF. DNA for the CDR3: TGTGCCAGCAGCCATTTCGGGACAGTCCAAGAGACCCAGTACTTC.

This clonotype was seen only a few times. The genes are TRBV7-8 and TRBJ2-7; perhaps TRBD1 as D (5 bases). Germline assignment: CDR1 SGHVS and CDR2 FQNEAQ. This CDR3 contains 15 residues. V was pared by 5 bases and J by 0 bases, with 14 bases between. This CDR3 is CASSRESGFSYEQYV. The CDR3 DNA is TGTGCCAGCAGCAGAGAGTCAGGGTTCTCCTACGAGCAGTACGTC.

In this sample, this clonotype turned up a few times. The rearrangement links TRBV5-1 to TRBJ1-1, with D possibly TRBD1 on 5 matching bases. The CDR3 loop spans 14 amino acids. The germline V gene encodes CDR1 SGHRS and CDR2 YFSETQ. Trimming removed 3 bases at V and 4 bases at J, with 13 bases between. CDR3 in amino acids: CASSSPGLGTEAFF. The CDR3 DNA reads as TGCGCCAGCAGCTCTCCAGGGTTAGGCACTGAAGCTTTCTTT.

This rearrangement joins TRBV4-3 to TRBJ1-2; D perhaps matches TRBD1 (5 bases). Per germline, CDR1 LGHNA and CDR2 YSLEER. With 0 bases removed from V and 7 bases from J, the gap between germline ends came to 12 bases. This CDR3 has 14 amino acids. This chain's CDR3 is CASSQDRVGGGYTF. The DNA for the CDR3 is TGCGCCAGCAGCCAAGATCGGGTCGGGGGTGGCTACACCTTC.

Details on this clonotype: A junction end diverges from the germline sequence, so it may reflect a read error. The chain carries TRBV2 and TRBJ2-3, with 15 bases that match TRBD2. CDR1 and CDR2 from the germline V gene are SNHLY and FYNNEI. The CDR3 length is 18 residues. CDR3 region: CTSSFGLAGGPSTDTQYF. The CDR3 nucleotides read TGTACCAGCAGTTTCGGACTAGCGGGGGGGCCTAGCACAGATACGCAGTATTTT.